These T cell receptor beta chains were read from a single sample in a study of blood T cell repertoires in COVID-19. Sequenced by immunoSEQ multiplex PCR; TCRdb stores in-frame clones only, minus some. The table has 400,000 to 550,000 clones, about 89% seen once. Source material: peripheral blood. The receptors originated from a woman aged 30 to 39 with acute or convalescent COVID-19. Each CDR3 is given with its conserved first and last residue. D genes are given only for firm matches. Clone size is not always given. Where it is, it says once, few, many or a class for expanded clones.

cdr3_aa cdr3_nt d_call j_call v_call clone_size
CASGLVTAGAAYEQYF TGTGCTAGTGGTTTGGTTACGGCAGGGGCCGCCTACGAGCAGTACTTC - TRBJ2-7 TRBV12-5 -
CASSIPGQTYEQYF TGTGCCAGTAGTATCCCGGGACAAACCTACGAGCAGTACTTC - TRBJ2-7 TRBV19 -
CASSQDSGEGETQYF TGTGCCAGCAGCCAAGATAGCGGGGAGGGAGAGACCCAGTACTTC TRBD2 TRBJ2-5 TRBV3-1/TRBV3-2 -
CSARAGYEQYF TGCAGTGCTAGAGCGGGGTACGAGCAGTACTTC - TRBJ2-7 TRBV20-1 -
CASSSRLAQPTDTQYF TGTGCCAGCAGCTCCAGACTAGCCCAACCCACAGATACGCAGTATTTT TRBD2 TRBJ2-3 TRBV11-2 -
CASSYRAGVGELFF TGTGCCAGCAGTTACAGGGCCGGGGTCGGGGAGCTGTTTTTT - TRBJ2-2 TRBV25-1 -
CASSLSTSYEQYF TGTGCCAGCAGCTTGAGCACCTCCTACGAGCAGTACTTC - TRBJ2-7 TRBV7-3 -
CASNSGGTNTQYF TGTGCCAGCAATAGCGGGGGGACAAATACGCAGTATTTT TRBD2 TRBJ2-3 TRBV28 once
CATRRDSGNTIYF TGTGCTACTAGGAGGGACTCTGGAAACACCATATATTTT - TRBJ1-3 TRBV18 -
CASSLTGGVNEKLFF TGTGCCAGCAGTCTCACAGGGGGCGTTAATGAAAAACTGTTTTTT TRBD1 TRBJ1-4 TRBV27 -
CASSFGGTDTQYF TGTGCCAGCAGTTTTGGAGGCACAGATACGCAGTATTTT - TRBJ2-3 TRBV12-3/TRBV12-4 -
CASSGGGGGPEITDTQYF TGTGCCAGCAGTGGTGGTGGCGGGGGGCCGGAAATTACAGATACGCAGTATTTT TRBD2 TRBJ2-3 TRBV25-1 -
CASSAGTGNEQFF TGTGCCAGCAGCGCCGGGACAGGGAATGAGCAGTTCTTC TRBD1 TRBJ2-1 TRBV6-5 -
CASSGGNEQFF TGTGCCAGCAGCGGGGGGAATGAGCAGTTCTTC - TRBJ2-1 TRBV7-3 -
CASSLGVDSNYGYTF TGTGCCAGCAGCTTAGGGGTCGACAGTAACTATGGCTACACCTTC - TRBJ1-2 TRBV7-6 -
CASSRDRRETQYF TGTGCCAGCAGTAGAGACAGGAGGGAGACCCAGTACTTC - TRBJ2-5 TRBV11-2 -
CASSVEAGPSYEQYF TGTGCCAGCAGCGTAGAAGCGGGGCCGTCCTACGAGCAGTACTTC TRBD2 TRBJ2-7 TRBV9 -
CASSEGSGGANVLTF TGTGCCAGCAGTGAAGGGTCTGGCGGGGCCAACGTCCTGACTTTC - TRBJ2-6 TRBV6-1 -
CASSGGSGVRTGELFF TGTGCCAGCAGCGGCGGGTCGGGGGTCCGCACCGGGGAGCTGTTTTTT - TRBJ2-2 TRBV9 -